This TCR beta chain comes out of a study of shared T cell receptors in the human thymus. CDR1 KGHSH and CDR2 LQKENI come from the germline V gene. The CDR3 extends over 19 amino acids. With V trimmed by 4 bases and J by 9 bases, 23 bases remained unmatched. Produced via immunoSEQ multiplex PCR; TCRdb's table is partial and in-frame only. The sample shows 720,000 or so clones, around 85% of them seen only once. This same sample was also taken into another study, of human thymus T cells. That study reports: Having corrective surgery for congenital heart defects, healthy Finnish infants were the ones who donated. Resections obtained during corrective heart surgery supplied the thymus tissue. Within thymic and blood repertoires, V and J gene usage appeared to be biased. Highly overlapping thymic repertoires in unrelated individuals were reported by related research.

The V gene is TRBV18, the J gene TRBJ1-5; 8 positions agree with TRBD1. The TCR comes from a girl in the first two years of life with a congenital heart defect. The sample comprised thymocytes. The CDR3 DNA sequence: TGTGCCAGCTCACTGGACAGGGTCGGTTGGAGCCGTTCCCCCCCGCCCCAGCATTTT. Translation gives CASSLDRVGWSRSPPPQHF.